This TCR beta chain originates from a study of regulatory T cells in long-lasting Graves disease. Specified time point: persistent/refractory GD, antithyroid drugs over 5 years with positive TRAb. Construction of the TCR library relied on RNA isolated from PBMCs. Guidelines of the American Thyroid Association were used to diagnose Graves' disease. Staff drew approximately 10 milliliters of peripheral blood into EDTA tubes. Germline CDR1 reads SGHTA; CDR2 reads FQGTGA. This CDR3 is built from 16 residues. Trimming stripped 1 base from V and 5 bases from J, with 15 bases between. Relying on iRepertoire HTBI primers and Arm-PCR of CDR3 regions, the team built TCR beta libraries. TCRdb reprocessed the multiplex PCR reads via MiXCR and lists one record per CDR3 protein. The sample yields some 340,000 distinct CDR3 sequences, roughly 20% seen once.

The sample here was peripheral blood mononuclear cells (PBMCs), taken when the disease was refractory, from a patient treated with antithyroid drugs. The chain links TRBV7-3 to TRBJ2-1; perhaps TRBD2 as D (6 bases). This sequence was found in a woman in her thirties or forties with Graves disease. CDR3 bases: TGTGCCAGCAGCTTAAGGGGGACCGGCGGGGACAATGAGCAGTTCTTC. Amino acids: CASSLRGTGGDNEQFF.